This T cell receptor (beta chain) derives from a study of vaccination effects on CD4 cells after COVID-19 (dated by TCRdb to the early 2020s). Concerning the study at large: Participants received two doses of either the BNT162b2 or the mRNA-1273 mRNA SARS-CoV-2 vaccine. Altogether, 10 COVID-19 convalescent patients and a few SARS-CoV-2-naive healthy vaccine recipients made up the full study. Cultures from other donors in the study were sequenced with the Oncomine TCR Beta short-read assay on an Illumina iSeq 100. The study compared SARS-CoV-2 spike-specific CD4+ TCR repertoires before and after mRNA vaccination in COVID-19 convalescent patients and infection-naive vaccine recipients. General findings and caveats noted by the study authors: At late post-vaccination timepoints, both infection-induced and vaccine-induced clones showed marked clonal contraction, consistent with waning T cell responses. The study was limited by a small number of convalescent patients and lacked early post-infection timepoints. Among healthy vaccine recipients, nearly all vaccine-induced clones were SARS-CoV-2 mono-reactive, and just 1 of 255 was cross-reactive with common cold coronaviruses.

In the ViraFEST assay, PBMC were stimulated with viral peptide pools, and antigen-specific CD4+ T cell clonotypes were then identified by expansion using TCR sequencing. After 10 days of culture, CD4+ T cells were isolated with the EasySep CD4+ T cell isolation kit. Negative nucleocapsid antibody results before and after vaccination confirmed that the healthy vaccine recipients had no prior SARS-CoV-2 infection. Each well held roughly 2 million PBMC cultured in IMDM containing approximately 5.2% human AB serum, around 9.3 IU/ml IL-2 and gentamicin, along with 8 to 10 ug/ml peptides. On days 3 and 7, half of the culture medium was replaced with fresh IL-2-containing medium. Unless noted otherwise, every peptide stimulation condition was cultured in triplicate wells. Using Ficoll-Paque Plus gradient centrifugation, PBMC were separated from whole blood and then either used fresh or cryopreserved at -140C. The overlapping peptide pools covered the spike proteins of SARS-CoV-2 as well as those of the common cold coronaviruses HCoV-NL63, HCoV-OC43 and HCoV-229E. The QIAamp micro DNA kit was used to extract genomic DNA from the cultured CD4+ T cells.

Library method: the immunoSEQ multiplex PCR assay. DNA from the cultured and isolated CD4+ T cells underwent TCR beta CDR3 sequencing. The authors' pipeline ran thus. The analysis removed non-productive TCR sequences, trimmed reads to the CDR3 region, and retained only CDR3s that were 7 or more amino acids long. Antigen-specific clonotypes were identified with the MANAFEST web app by comparing expansion in peptide wells against reference cultures. To count as positive, a clone had to show expansion at FDR<0.05 compared with the reference and with all other wells, an odds ratio above 5, and a frequency above 0.1% in two replicate wells. Clonotypes significantly expanded in SARS-CoV-2 spike wells and in at least one common cold coronavirus spike condition were defined as cross-reactive. CDR3 similarity was assessed by Levenshtein distance using the stringdist R package, and unrooted trees were constructed with ape in R 3.6.1. The immuneACCESS repertoire file appears here via TCRdb, limited to in-frame rearrangements. These files lack a portion of the clones; in checked studies, under half of the deficit traces to unresolved V genes, and the cause of the others is not known. The D gene and trimming were derived from the DNA, and the V and J assignments and clone size from that table. In this sample the table shows tens of thousands of clones, around 77% of which occur a single time. Together, the top ten hold 2.5% to 3% of the sample.

Note on this clone: The specificity of this receptor is unknown. Nothing much larger sits one base from this clone, and base qualities are not available.

V sheds 4 bases and J sheds 8 bases, leaving 12 bases between their ends. Counted from cysteine to phenylalanine, this CDR3 has 12 amino acids. Left in the record is the CDR3 DNA by itself, 36 bases read in frame from the first base. The germline V gene provides CDR1 SQVTM and CDR2 ANQGSEA. Material: CD4+ T cells from PBMCs cultured with HCoV-NL63 spike peptides, obtained before COVID-19 vaccination. The label giving this sample's cell subset or site can be read as: HCoV-NL63 spike overlapping peptide pool stimulation. The receptor was derived from a human donor who received a COVID-19 vaccine. The sequence joins TRBV29-1 to TRBJ1-5; no D gene is confidently identified. The CDR3 region reads CSVGEIAEPQHF. The bases are TGCAGCGTTGGTGAGATCGCAGAGCCCCAGCATTTT.